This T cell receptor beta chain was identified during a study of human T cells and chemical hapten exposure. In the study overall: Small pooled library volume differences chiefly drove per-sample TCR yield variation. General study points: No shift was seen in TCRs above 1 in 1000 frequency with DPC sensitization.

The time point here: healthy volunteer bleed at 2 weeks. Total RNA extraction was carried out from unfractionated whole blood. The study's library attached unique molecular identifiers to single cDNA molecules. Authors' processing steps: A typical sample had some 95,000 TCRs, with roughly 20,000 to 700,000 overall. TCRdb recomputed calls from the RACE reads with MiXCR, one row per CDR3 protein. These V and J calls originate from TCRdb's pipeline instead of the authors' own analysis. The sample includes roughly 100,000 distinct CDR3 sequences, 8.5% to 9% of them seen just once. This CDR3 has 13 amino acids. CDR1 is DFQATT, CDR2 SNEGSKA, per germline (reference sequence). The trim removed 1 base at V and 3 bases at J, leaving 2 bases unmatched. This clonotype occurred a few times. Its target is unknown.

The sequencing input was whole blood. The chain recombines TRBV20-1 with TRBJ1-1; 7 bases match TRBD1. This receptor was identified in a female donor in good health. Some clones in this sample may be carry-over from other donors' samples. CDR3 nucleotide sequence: TGCAGTGCTAGAGTTACAGGGGACACTGAAGCTTTCTTT. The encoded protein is CSARVTGDTEAFF.